The rows below give T cell receptor beta chains drawn from one sample of a study of T cells in Graves' hyperthyroidism and ophthalmopathy. TCRdb re-analysed the multiplex PCR reads in MiXCR, keeping a single row per CDR3 protein. This table holds 600,000 or so distinct CDR3 sequences, roughly 17% found once. The sequencing sample was made of blood. These receptors originate from a woman in her thirties with Graves' hyperthyroidism. Both conserved end residues are part of each CDR3. D genes are given only for firm matches. Clone size is shown for a subset of rows, as once, few, many or a class of expanded clone.

clone_size: NA
d_call: NA
v_call: TRBV10-1
j_call: TRBJ2-7
cdr3_nt: TGCGCCAGCAGTGAAAGGGTTAGTGGGGGGACCTACGAGCAGTACTTC
cdr3_aa: CASSERVSGGTYEQYF

clone_size: few
d_call: NA
v_call: TRBV19
j_call: TRBJ2-2
cdr3_nt: TGTGCCAGTAGTACCCCCTGGGTCAACACCGGGGAGCTGTTTTTT
cdr3_aa: CASSTPWVNTGELFF

clone_size: many
d_call: TRBD1
v_call: TRBV12-3/TRBV12-4
j_call: TRBJ2-1
cdr3_nt: TGTGCCAGCAGTTTAGACAGGGGATCCCACAATGAGCAGTTCTTC
cdr3_aa: CASSLDRGSHNEQFF

clone_size: NA
d_call: NA
v_call: TRBV15
j_call: TRBJ1-1
cdr3_nt: TGTGCCACAAAAGGAGGGGGCACTGAAGCTTTCTTT
cdr3_aa: CATKGGGTEAFF

clone_size: NA
d_call: NA
v_call: TRBV5-4
j_call: TRBJ1-1
cdr3_nt: TGTGCCAGCAGCTCCCCCCTACAGGGATTGGGCACTGAAGCTTTCTTT
cdr3_aa: CASSSPLQGLGTEAFF

clone_size: many
d_call: NA
v_call: TRBV11-2
j_call: TRBJ2-1
cdr3_nt: TGTGCCAGCAGCCCAAAGAGAGGGATGAATGAGCAGTTCTTC
cdr3_aa: CASSPKRGMNEQFF

clone_size: few
d_call: TRBD2
v_call: TRBV18
j_call: TRBJ2-7
cdr3_nt: TGTGCCAGCTCACCCTTAGCGGGAGCACAAGAGCAGTACTTC
cdr3_aa: CASSPLAGAQEQYF

clone_size: many
d_call: NA
v_call: TRBV28
j_call: TRBJ2-5
cdr3_nt: TGTGCCAGCAGTCACGAACAAGAGACCCAGTACTTC
cdr3_aa: CASSHEQETQYF

clone_size: NA
d_call: NA
v_call: TRBV20-1
j_call: TRBJ1-6
cdr3_nt: TGCAGTGCTAGAGATCCGGCAGGGAGTAATTCACCCCTCCACTTT
cdr3_aa: CSARDPAGSNSPLHF

clone_size: NA
d_call: NA
v_call: TRBV10-3
j_call: TRBJ1-2
cdr3_nt: TGTGCCATCAGTTACGTGCCTCCCGCTAACTATGGCTACACCTTC
cdr3_aa: CAISYVPPANYGYTF

clone_size: many
d_call: NA
v_call: TRBV7-9
j_call: TRBJ1-2
cdr3_nt: TGTGCCAGCAGCTTAGGATCAGGGTCCTATGGCTACACCTTC
cdr3_aa: CASSLGSGSYGYTF

clone_size: many
d_call: NA
v_call: TRBV18
j_call: TRBJ2-5
cdr3_nt: TGTGCCAGCTCACCACCACGGGGGGAGACCCAGTACTTC
cdr3_aa: CASSPPRGETQYF

clone_size: many
d_call: NA
v_call: TRBV12-3/TRBV12-4
j_call: TRBJ1-6
cdr3_nt: TGTGCCAGCTTACAGACCGATAATTCACCCCTCCACTTT
cdr3_aa: CASLQTDNSPLHF

clone_size: many
d_call: TRBD1
v_call: TRBV27
j_call: TRBJ2-5
cdr3_nt: TGTGCCAGCAGTCGAGACGAGACAGGGGGATCGATTTTTGAGACCCAGTACTTC
cdr3_aa: CASSRDETGGSIFETQYF

clone_size: many
d_call: NA
v_call: TRBV3-1
j_call: TRBJ2-5
cdr3_nt: TGTGCCAGCAGCCAGGGCACAGGGCAGGAGACCCAGTACTTC
cdr3_aa: CASSQGTGQETQYF

clone_size: few
d_call: TRBD1
v_call: TRBV11-2
j_call: TRBJ2-1
cdr3_nt: TGTGCCAGCAGCCGAGCCGGAACGGGACAGGCCTACAATGAGCAGTTCTTC
cdr3_aa: CASSRAGTGQAYNEQFF

clone_size: many
d_call: TRBD2
v_call: TRBV28
j_call: TRBJ2-2
cdr3_nt: TGTGCCAGCAGTTACGGACTAGCGGGAGTGGACGGGGAGCTGTTTTTT
cdr3_aa: CASSYGLAGVDGELFF

clone_size: NA
d_call: NA
v_call: TRBV27
j_call: TRBJ2-1
cdr3_nt: TGTGCCAGCAGTTTAGAAGGTGTCGAAGTCTCCTACAATGAGCAGTTCTTC
cdr3_aa: CASSLEGVEVSYNEQFF

clone_size: NA
d_call: NA
v_call: TRBV7-2
j_call: TRBJ2-1
cdr3_nt: TGTGCCAGCAGCTTAGCTGCGCTCGCGGGTTACGAGCAGTTCTTC
cdr3_aa: CASSLAALAGYEQFF

clone_size: few
d_call: NA
v_call: TRBV10-3
j_call: TRBJ2-3
cdr3_nt: TGTGCCATCAGTGAGCAGAGGGACCCTAGCACAGATACGCAGTATTTT
cdr3_aa: CAISEQRDPSTDTQYF

clone_size: many
d_call: NA
v_call: TRBV20-1
j_call: TRBJ2-1
cdr3_nt: TGCAGTGCTGACCTAGCGTGGAATGAGCAGTTCTTC
cdr3_aa: CSADLAWNEQFF

clone_size: NA
d_call: NA
v_call: TRBV6-6
j_call: TRBJ2-3
cdr3_nt: TGTGCCAGCAGTTACCCGGTTCAGTATTTT
cdr3_aa: CASSYPVQYF

clone_size: once
d_call: TRBD1
v_call: TRBV25-1
j_call: TRBJ1-2
cdr3_nt: TGTGCCAGCAGTGAAGGGACAGTCTATGGCTACACCTTC
cdr3_aa: CASSEGTVYGYTF

clone_size: many
d_call: TRBD2
v_call: TRBV7-9
j_call: TRBJ2-1
cdr3_nt: TGTGCCAGCAGCCTTGGGACTAGCGGGGGTTTCTCAAATGAGCAGTTCTTC
cdr3_aa: CASSLGTSGGFSNEQFF

clone_size: NA
d_call: TRBD1
v_call: TRBV4-1
j_call: TRBJ2-1
cdr3_nt: TGCGCCAGCAGCCCAGAGGACAGGGTTTACAATGAGCAGTTCTTC
cdr3_aa: CASSPEDRVYNEQFF

clone_size: many
d_call: TRBD2
v_call: TRBV5-1
j_call: TRBJ2-7
cdr3_nt: TGCGCCAGCAGAAGACTAGCGGGAGATGGGGAGCAGTACTTC
cdr3_aa: CASRRLAGDGEQYF

clone_size: few
d_call: NA
v_call: TRBV19
j_call: TRBJ2-7
cdr3_nt: TGTGCCAGTAGTATTACGGGGAACCACGAGCAGTACTTC
cdr3_aa: CASSITGNHEQYF

clone_size: many
d_call: TRBD1
v_call: TRBV20-1
j_call: TRBJ2-1
cdr3_nt: TGCAGTGCTCCAGGGACAGGGGGCTATGAGCAGTTCTTC
cdr3_aa: CSAPGTGGYEQFF

clone_size: few
d_call: TRBD1
v_call: TRBV6-1
j_call: TRBJ2-7
cdr3_nt: TGTGCCAGCAGCCTCGGACAGGGGGGAAACTACGAGCAGTACTTC
cdr3_aa: CASSLGQGGNYEQYF

clone_size: NA
d_call: NA
v_call: TRBV12-3/TRBV12-4
j_call: TRBJ2-2
cdr3_nt: TGTGCCAGCAGTTTATGGGGACTTCGGGGCACCGGGGAGCTGTTTTTT
cdr3_aa: CASSLWGLRGTGELFF

clone_size: NA
d_call: TRBD1
v_call: TRBV12-3/TRBV12-4
j_call: TRBJ1-3
cdr3_nt: TGTGCCAGCGGGGAACAGGGGCGACTCTCTGGAAACACCATATATTTT
cdr3_aa: CASGEQGRLSGNTIYF

clone_size: many
d_call: NA
v_call: TRBV19
j_call: TRBJ1-5
cdr3_nt: TGTGCCAGTAGTATACGCTACGATTTCAATCAGCCCCAGCATTTT
cdr3_aa: CASSIRYDFNQPQHF

clone_size: few
d_call: TRBD1
v_call: TRBV18
j_call: TRBJ2-7
cdr3_nt: TGTGCCAGCACGGACAGGGGGGAACGCGAGCAGTACTTC
cdr3_aa: CASTDRGEREQYF

clone_size: many
d_call: TRBD2
v_call: TRBV28
j_call: TRBJ2-7
cdr3_nt: TGTGCCAGCAGTAGACTAGCGGAGACCTACGAGCAGTACTTC
cdr3_aa: CASSRLAETYEQYF

clone_size: NA
d_call: TRBD1
v_call: TRBV12-3/TRBV12-4
j_call: TRBJ1-2
cdr3_nt: TGTGCCAGCGGGCGGGACAGCCCATCCAACAATAACTATGGCTACACCTTC
cdr3_aa: CASGRDSPSNNNYGYTF

clone_size: NA
d_call: TRBD1
v_call: TRBV6-2/TRBV6-3
j_call: TRBJ2-2
cdr3_nt: TGTGCCAGCAGGTGGACAGGGCTAACCGGGGAGCTGTTTTTT
cdr3_aa: CASRWTGLTGELFF

clone_size: NA
d_call: NA
v_call: TRBV20-1
j_call: TRBJ2-7
cdr3_nt: TGCAGTGCTGGGGGTGGGGGATTATCCTACGAGCAGTACTTC
cdr3_aa: CSAGGGGLSYEQYF

clone_size: NA
d_call: NA
v_call: TRBV7-9
j_call: TRBJ2-2
cdr3_nt: TGTGCCAGCAGCTTAGCGCTTGTCTACACCGGGGAGCTGTTTTTT
cdr3_aa: CASSLALVYTGELFF

clone_size: few
d_call: TRBD1
v_call: TRBV7-3
j_call: TRBJ1-2
cdr3_nt: TGTGCCAGCAGCTTAGATACAGGGGTTGGCGGCTACACCTTC
cdr3_aa: CASSLDTGVGGYTF

clone_size: many
d_call: TRBD1
v_call: TRBV30
j_call: TRBJ1-5
cdr3_nt: TGTGCCTGGAGTTGGGACAGATATCAGCCCCAGCATTTT
cdr3_aa: CAWSWDRYQPQHF

clone_size: many
d_call: TRBD1
v_call: TRBV27
j_call: TRBJ2-3
cdr3_nt: TGTGCCAGCAGTTCCCGGACAGGGGAAGATACGCAGTATTTT
cdr3_aa: CASSSRTGEDTQYF

clone_size: NA
d_call: TRBD2
v_call: TRBV12-3/TRBV12-4
j_call: TRBJ2-7
cdr3_nt: TGTGCCAGCAGTTTTGTAGCGGGAGGGAGCTCCTACGAGCAGTACTTC
cdr3_aa: CASSFVAGGSSYEQYF

clone_size: many
d_call: NA
v_call: TRBV18
j_call: TRBJ1-6
cdr3_nt: TGTGCCAGCTCACCGGGGGGAAGGGATTCACCCCTCCACTTT
cdr3_aa: CASSPGGRDSPLHF

clone_size: NA
d_call: NA
v_call: TRBV29-1
j_call: TRBJ2-1
cdr3_nt: TGCAGCGTTGCCGGGACGGTCGGGGATAATGAGCAGTTCTTC
cdr3_aa: CSVAGTVGDNEQFF

clone_size: many
d_call: NA
v_call: TRBV30
j_call: TRBJ2-1
cdr3_nt: TGTGCCTGGAGTATGGCTCCACTTTCCAATGAGCAGTTCTTC
cdr3_aa: CAWSMAPLSNEQFF

clone_size: many
d_call: NA
v_call: TRBV20-1
j_call: TRBJ1-1
cdr3_nt: TGCAGTGCTAGAGATTCAGGGTTGAACACTGAAGCTTTCTTT
cdr3_aa: CSARDSGLNTEAFF